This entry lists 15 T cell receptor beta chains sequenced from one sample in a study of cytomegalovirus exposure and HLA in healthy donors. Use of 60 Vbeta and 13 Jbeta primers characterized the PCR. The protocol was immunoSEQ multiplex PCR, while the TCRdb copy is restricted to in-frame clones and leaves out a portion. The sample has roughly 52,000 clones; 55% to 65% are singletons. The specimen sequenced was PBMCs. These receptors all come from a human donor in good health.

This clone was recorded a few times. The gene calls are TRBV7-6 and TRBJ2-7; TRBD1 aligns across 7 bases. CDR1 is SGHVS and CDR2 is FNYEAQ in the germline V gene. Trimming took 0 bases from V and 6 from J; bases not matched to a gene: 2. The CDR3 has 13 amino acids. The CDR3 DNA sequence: TGTGCCAGCAGCTTAGCGACAGGGAGCGAGCAGTACTTC. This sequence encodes CASSLATGSEQYF.

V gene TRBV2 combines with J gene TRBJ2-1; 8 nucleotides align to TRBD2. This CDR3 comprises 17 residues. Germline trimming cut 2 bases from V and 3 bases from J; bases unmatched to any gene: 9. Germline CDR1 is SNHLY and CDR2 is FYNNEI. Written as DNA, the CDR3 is TGTGCCAGCAGTGAAAGGCTGCGGGGGGCTTTCTACAATGAGCAGTTCTTC. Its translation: CASSERLRGAFYNEQFF.

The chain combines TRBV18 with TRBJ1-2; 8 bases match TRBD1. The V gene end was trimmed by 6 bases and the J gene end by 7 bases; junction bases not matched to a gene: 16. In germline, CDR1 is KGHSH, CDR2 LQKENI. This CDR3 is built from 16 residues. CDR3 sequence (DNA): TGTGCCAGCTCGCCGGGGACAGGCGGGAATTTTGGTGGCTACACCTTC. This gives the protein CASSPGTGGNFGGYTF. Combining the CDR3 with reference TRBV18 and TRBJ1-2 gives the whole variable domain NAGVMQNPRHLVRRRGQEARLRCSPMKGHSHVYWYRQLPEEGLKFMVYLQKENIIDESGMPKERFSAEFPKEGPSILRIQQVVRGDSAAYFCASSPGTGGNFGGYTFGSGTRLTVV.

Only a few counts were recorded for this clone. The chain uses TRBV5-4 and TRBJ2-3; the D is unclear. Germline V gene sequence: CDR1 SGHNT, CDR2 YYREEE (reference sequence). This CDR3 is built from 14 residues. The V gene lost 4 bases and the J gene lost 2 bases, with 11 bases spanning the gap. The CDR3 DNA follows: TGTGCCAGCAGCCGGTATGGTATCACAGATACGCAGTATTTT. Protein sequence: CASSRYGITDTQYF.

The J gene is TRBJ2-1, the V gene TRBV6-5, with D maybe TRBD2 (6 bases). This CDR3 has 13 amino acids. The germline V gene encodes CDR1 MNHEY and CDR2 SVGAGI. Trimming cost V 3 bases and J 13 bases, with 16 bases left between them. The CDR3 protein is CASSYVGGGPQFF. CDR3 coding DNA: TGTGCCAGCAGTTATGTTGGGGGAGGCCCCCAGTTCTTC.

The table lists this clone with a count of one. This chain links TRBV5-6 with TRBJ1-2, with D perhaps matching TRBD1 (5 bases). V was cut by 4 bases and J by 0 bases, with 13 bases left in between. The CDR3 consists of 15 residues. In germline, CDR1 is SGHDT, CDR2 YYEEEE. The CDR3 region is CASSDDSRPNYGYTF. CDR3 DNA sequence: TGTGCCAGCAGCGACGACAGCAGACCTAACTATGGCTACACCTTC.

The CDR3 reads CASSPQGNYGYTF. CDR3 in DNA: TGTGCCAGCAGCCCACAGGGGAACTATGGCTACACCTTC. V gene TRBV7-3 combines with J gene TRBJ1-2; TRBD1 matches 7 bases. Unmatched junction bases numbered 2, after V lost 5 bases and J lost 2 bases. The CDR3 consists of 13 residues. Germline CDR1 is SGHTA and CDR2 is FQGTGA.

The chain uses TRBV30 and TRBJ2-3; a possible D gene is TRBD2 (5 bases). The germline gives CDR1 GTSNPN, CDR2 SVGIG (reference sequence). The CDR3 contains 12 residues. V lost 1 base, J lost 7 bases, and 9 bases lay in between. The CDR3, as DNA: TGTGCCTGGAGTGACGGGGTGAATACGCAGTATTTT. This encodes CAWSDGVNTQYF. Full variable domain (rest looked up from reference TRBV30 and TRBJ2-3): SQTIHQWPATLVQPVGSPLSLECTVEGTSNPNLYWYRQAAGRGLQLLFYSVGIGQISSEVPQNLSASRPQDRQFILSSKKLLLSDSGFYLCAWSDGVNTQYFGPGTRLTVL.

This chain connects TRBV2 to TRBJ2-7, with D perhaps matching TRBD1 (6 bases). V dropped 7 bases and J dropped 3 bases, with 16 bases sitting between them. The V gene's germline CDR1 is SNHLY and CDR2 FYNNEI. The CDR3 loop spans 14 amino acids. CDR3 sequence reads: CASIRDTGYYEQYF. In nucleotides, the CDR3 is TGTGCCAGCATTCGGGACACTGGATACTACGAGCAGTACTTC.

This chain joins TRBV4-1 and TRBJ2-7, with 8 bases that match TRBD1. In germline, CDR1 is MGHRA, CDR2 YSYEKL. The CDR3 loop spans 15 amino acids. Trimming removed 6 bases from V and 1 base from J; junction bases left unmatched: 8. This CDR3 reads CASRDRDRPSYEQYF. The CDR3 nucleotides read TGCGCCAGCAGGGACAGGGACAGGCCGTCCTACGAGCAGTACTTC.

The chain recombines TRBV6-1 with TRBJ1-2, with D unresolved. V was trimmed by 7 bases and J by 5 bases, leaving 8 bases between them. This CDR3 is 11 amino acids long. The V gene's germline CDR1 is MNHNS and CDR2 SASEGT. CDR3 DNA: TGTGCCAGCACATTACTTTATGGCTACACCTTC. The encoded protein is CASTLLYGYTF.

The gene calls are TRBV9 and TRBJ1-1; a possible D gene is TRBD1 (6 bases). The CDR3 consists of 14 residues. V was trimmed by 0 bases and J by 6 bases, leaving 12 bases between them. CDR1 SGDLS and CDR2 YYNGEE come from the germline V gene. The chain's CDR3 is CASSVAPGESEAFF. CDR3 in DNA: TGTGCCAGCAGCGTAGCTCCAGGGGAATCTGAAGCTTTCTTT. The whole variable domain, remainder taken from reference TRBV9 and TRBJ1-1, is DSGVTQTPKHLITATGQRVTLRCSPRSGDLSVYWYQQSLDQGLQFLIQYYNGEERAKGNILERFSAQQFPDLHSELNLSSLELGDSALYFCASSVAPGESEAFFGQGTRLTVV.

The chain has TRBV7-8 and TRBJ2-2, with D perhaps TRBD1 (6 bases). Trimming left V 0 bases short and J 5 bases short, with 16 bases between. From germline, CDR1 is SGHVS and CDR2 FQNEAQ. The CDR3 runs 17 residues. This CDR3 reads CASSLAGTSIGTGELFF. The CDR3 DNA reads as TGTGCCAGCAGCTTAGCTGGGACATCCATAGGGACCGGGGAGCTGTTTTTT. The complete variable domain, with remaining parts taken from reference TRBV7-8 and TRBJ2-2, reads GAGVSQSPRYKVAKRGQDVALRCDPISGHVSLFWYQQALGQGPEFLTYFQNEAQLDKSGLPSDRFFAERPEGSVSTLKIQRTQQEDSAVYLCASSLAGTSIGTGELFFGEGSRLTVL.

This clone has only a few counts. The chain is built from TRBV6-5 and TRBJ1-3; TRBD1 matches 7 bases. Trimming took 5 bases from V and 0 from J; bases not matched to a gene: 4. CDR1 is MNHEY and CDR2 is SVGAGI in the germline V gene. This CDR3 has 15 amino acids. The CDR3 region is CASSRGTVSGNTIYF. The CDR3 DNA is TGTGCCAGCAGTAGGGGGACAGTCTCTGGAAACACCATATATTTT.

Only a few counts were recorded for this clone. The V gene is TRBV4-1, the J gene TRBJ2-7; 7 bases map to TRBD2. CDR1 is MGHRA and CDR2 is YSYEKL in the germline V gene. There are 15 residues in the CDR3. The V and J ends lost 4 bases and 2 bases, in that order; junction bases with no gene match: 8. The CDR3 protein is CASSPQRAGAYEQYF. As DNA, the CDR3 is TGCGCCAGCAGCCCCCAACGGGCGGGAGCCTACGAGCAGTACTTC.